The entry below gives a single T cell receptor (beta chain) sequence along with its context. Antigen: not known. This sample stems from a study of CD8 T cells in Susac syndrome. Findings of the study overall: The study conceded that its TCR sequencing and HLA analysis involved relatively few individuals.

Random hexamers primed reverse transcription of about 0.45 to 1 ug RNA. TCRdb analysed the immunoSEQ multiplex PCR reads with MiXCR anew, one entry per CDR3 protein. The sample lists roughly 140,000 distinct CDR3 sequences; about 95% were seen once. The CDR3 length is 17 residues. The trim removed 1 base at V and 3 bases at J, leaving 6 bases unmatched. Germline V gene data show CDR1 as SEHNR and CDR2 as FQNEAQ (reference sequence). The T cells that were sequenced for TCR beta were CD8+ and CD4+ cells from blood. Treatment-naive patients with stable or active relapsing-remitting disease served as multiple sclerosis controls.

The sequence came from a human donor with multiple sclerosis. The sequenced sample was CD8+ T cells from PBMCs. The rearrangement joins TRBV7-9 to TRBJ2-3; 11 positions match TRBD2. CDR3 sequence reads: CASSLETSGELTDTQYF. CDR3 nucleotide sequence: TGTGCCAGCAGCTTAGAGACTAGCGGGGAGTTGACAGATACGCAGTATTTT.